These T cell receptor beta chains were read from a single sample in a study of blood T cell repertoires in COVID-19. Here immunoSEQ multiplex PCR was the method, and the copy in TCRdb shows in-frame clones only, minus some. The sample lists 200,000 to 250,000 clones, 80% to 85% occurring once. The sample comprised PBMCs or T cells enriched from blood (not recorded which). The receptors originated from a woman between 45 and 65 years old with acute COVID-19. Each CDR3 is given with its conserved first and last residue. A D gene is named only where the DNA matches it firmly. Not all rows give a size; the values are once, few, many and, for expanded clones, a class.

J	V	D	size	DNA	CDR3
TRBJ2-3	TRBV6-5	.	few	TGTGCCAGCGGGCACCCTAGCACAGATACGCAGTATTTT	CASGHPSTDTQYF
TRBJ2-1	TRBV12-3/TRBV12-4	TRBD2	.	TGTGCCAGCAGTTCTACTAGCGATGAGCAGTTCTTC	CASSSTSDEQFF
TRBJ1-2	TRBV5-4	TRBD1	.	TGTGCCAGCAGCCCGATGGACAGGGCCACTAACTATGGCTACACCTTC	CASSPMDRATNYGYTF
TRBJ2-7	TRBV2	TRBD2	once	TGTGCCAGCCACGGGCGGGGGGGCTGGGAGCAGTACTTC	CASHGRGGWEQYF
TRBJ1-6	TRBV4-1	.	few	TGCGCCAGCAGCCGAGAACCGGTGGGCTCACCCCTCCACTTT	CASSREPVGSPLHF
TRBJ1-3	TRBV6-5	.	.	TGTGCCAGCAGTTATTCCGGGAGGTCTGGAAACACCATATATTTT	CASSYSGRSGNTIYF
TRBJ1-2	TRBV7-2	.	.	TGTGCCAGCAGCCTACAGACAGGAGTTAAAGTCTATGGCTACACCTTC	CASSLQTGVKVYGYTF
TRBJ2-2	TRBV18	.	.	TGTGCCAGCTCGTCACAGGGTAACGCGAACACCGGGGAGCTGTTTTTT	CASSSQGNANTGELFF
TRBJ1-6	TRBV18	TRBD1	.	TGTGCCAGCTCACCTTGGGACAGGGATGATAATTCACCCCTCCACTTT	CASSPWDRDDNSPLHF
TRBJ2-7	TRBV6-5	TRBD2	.	TGTGCCAGCAGTTATAAGCTGGGAGGGTTCGACGAGCAGTACTTC	CASSYKLGGFDEQYF
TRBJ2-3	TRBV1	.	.	TGCACCAGCAGCCCCTCGGAGGGCGGGAGCACAGATACGCAGTATTTT	CTSSPSEGGSTDTQYF
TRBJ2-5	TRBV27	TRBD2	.	TGTGCCAGCAACCCAAGGCGGGGGGGAGGAGAGACCCAGTACTTC	CASNPRRGGGETQYF
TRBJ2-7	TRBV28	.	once	TGTGCCAGCAGCCGTGACAGGTTATCCTACGAGCAGTACTTC	CASSRDRLSYEQYF